This T cell receptor (beta chain) was obtained from a study of cytomegalovirus exposure and HLA in healthy donors. Comment on this clone: Its antigen is undetermined.

Researchers ran the PCR with 60 Vbeta and 13 Jbeta primers. Produced via immunoSEQ multiplex PCR; TCRdb's table is partial and in-frame only. The data hold about 140,000 clones, with 65% to 80% observed a single time. V gave up 6 bases and J gave up 4 bases, with 7 bases separating them. The CDR3 is made up of 11 amino acids. The germline gives CDR1 MDHEN, CDR2 SYDVKM. The study, taken as a whole, reports: Reported performance of the classifier showed diagnosis of cytomegalovirus status with high specificity and sensitivity. HLA-A and HLA-B allele assignments for most subjects were reportedly predicted accurately using TCR beta sequences.

The chain carries TRBV28 and TRBJ2-7; the D is unclear. The clonotype was recovered from a male donor in good health and CMV-seronegative. What was sequenced was PBMCs. The CDR3 region has the DNA TGTGCCAGCAGGGGCCTTTACGAGCAGTACTTC. Protein: CASRGLYEQYF.